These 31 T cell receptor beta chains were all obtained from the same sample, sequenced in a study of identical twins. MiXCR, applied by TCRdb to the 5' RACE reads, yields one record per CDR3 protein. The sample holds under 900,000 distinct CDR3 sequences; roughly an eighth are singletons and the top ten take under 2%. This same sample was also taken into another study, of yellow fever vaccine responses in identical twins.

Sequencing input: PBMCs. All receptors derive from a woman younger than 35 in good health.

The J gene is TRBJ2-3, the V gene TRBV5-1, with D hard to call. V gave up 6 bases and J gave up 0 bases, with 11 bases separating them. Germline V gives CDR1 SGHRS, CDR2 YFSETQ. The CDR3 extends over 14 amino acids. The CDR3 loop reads CASNETPSTDTQYF. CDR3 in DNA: TGCGCCAGCAATGAAACCCCTAGCACAGATACGCAGTATTTT.

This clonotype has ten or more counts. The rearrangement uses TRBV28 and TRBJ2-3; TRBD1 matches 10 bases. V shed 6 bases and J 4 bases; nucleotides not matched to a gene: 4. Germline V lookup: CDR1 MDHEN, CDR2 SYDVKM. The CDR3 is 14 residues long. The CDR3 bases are TGTGCCAGCAGGCCGACAGGGGGCCCAGATACGCAGTATTTT. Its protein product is CASRPTGGPDTQYF.

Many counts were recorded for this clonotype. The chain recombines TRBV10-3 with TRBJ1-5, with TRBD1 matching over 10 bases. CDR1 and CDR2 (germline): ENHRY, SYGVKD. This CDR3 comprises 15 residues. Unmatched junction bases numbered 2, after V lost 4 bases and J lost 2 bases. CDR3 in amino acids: CAISVGTGGNQPQHF. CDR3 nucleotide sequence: TGTGCCATCAGTGTTGGGACAGGGGGCAATCAGCCCCAGCATTTT.

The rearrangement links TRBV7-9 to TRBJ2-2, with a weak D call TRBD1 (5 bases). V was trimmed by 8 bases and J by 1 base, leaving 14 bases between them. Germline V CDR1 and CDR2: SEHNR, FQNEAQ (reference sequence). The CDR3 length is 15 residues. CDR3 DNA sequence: TGTGCCAGCCCTACCGGACACGTGAACACCGGGGAGCTGTTTTTT. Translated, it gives CASPTGHVNTGELFF.

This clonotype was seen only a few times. The CDR3 DNA sequence: TGTGCCACCAGTGACTCTACGCAGCGCCGTAATGAGCAGTTCTTC. Amino acid sequence: CATSDSTQRRNEQFF. The J gene is TRBJ2-1, the V gene TRBV24-1, with no clear D. CDR3 length: 15 residues. Trimming took off 4 bases at V and 7 bases at J, with 16 bases between the two ends. Per germline, CDR1 KGHDR and CDR2 SFDVKD.

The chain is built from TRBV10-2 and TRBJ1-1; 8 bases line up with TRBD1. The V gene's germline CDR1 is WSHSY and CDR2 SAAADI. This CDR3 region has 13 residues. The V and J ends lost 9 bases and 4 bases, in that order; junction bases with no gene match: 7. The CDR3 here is CASWDRTPTEAFF. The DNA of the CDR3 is TGCGCCAGTTGGGACAGGACCCCCACTGAAGCTTTCTTT.

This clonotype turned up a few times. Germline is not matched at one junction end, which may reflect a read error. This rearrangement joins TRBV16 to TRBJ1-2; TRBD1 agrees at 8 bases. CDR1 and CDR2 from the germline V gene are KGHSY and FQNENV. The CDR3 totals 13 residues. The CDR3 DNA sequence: TGTGCCAGCAGCCAATCTACGACAGGGGCTCTCCTCTTC. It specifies CASSQSTTGALLF.

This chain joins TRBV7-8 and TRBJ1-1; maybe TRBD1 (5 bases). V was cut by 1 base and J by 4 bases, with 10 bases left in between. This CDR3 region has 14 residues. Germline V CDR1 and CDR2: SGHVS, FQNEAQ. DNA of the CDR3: TGTGCCAGCAGCTTAGGACAGTTAATCACTGAAGCTTTCTTT. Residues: CASSLGQLITEAFF.

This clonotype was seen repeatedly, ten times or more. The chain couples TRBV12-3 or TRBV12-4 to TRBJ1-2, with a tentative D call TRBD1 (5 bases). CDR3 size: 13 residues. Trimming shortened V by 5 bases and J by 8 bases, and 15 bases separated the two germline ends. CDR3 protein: CASSPTDSGGYTF. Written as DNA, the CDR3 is TGTGCCAGCAGTCCCACAGACAGCGGCGGCTACACCTTC.

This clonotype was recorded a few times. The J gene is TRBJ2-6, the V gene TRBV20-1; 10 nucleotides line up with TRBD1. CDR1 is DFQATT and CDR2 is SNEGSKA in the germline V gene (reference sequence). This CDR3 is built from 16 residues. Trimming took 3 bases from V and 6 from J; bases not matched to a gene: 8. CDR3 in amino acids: CSARDRGGPSANVLTF. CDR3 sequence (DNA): TGCAGTGCTAGGGACAGGGGGGGCCCTTCGGCCAACGTCCTGACTTTC.

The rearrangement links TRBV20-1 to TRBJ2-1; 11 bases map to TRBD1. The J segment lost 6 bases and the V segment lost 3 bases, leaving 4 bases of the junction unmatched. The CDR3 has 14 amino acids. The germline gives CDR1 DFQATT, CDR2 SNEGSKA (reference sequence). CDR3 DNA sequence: TGCAGTGCTAGCGGGACAGGGGGTTTCAATGAGCAGTTCTTC. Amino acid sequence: CSASGTGGFNEQFF.

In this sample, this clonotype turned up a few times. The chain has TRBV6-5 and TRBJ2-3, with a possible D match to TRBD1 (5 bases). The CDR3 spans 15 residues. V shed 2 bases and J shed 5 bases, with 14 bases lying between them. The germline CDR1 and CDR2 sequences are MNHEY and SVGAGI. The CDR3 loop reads CASSYRSGWEDTQYF. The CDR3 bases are TGTGCCAGCAGTTACCGATCAGGGTGGGAAGATACGCAGTATTTT.

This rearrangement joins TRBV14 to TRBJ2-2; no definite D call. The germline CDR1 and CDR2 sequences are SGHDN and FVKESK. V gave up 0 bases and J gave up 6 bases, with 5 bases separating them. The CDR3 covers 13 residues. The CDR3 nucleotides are TGTGCCAGCAGCCAAGAGTTTTCCGGGGAGCTGTTTTTT. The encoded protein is CASSQEFSGELFF.

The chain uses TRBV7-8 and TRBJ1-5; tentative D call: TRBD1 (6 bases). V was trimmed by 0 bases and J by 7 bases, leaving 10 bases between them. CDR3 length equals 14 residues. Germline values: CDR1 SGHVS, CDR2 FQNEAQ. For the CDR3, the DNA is TGTGCCAGCAGCTTAGCTGAGGACAGACAGCCCCAGCATTTT. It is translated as CASSLAEDRQPQHF.

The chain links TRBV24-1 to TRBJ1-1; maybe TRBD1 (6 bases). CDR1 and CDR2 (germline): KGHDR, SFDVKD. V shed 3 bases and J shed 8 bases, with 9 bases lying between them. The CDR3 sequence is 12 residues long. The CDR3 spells CATSDHDREAFF. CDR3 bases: TGTGCCACCAGTGATCACGACAGGGAAGCTTTCTTT.

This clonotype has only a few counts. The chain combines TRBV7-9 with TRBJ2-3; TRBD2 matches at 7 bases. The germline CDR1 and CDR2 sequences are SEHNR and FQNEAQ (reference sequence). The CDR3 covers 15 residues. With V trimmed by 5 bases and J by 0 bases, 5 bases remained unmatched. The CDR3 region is CASSRGDRSTDTQYF. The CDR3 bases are TGTGCCAGCAGCCGGGGGGACCGAAGCACAGATACGCAGTATTTT. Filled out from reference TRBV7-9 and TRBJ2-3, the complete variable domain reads DTGVSQNPRHKITKRGQNVTFRCDPISEHNRLYWYRQTLGQGPEFLTYFQNEAQLEKSRLLSDRFSAERPKGSFSTLEIQRTEQGDSAMYLCASSRGDRSTDTQYFGPGTRLTVL.

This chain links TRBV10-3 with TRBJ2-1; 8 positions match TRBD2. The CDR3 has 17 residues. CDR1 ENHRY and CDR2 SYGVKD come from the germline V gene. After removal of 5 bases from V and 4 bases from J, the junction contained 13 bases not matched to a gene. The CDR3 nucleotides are TGTGCCATCAGTACAGCGGGGGCCACTCTCAAATACAATGAGCAGTTCTTC. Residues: CAISTAGATLKYNEQFF.

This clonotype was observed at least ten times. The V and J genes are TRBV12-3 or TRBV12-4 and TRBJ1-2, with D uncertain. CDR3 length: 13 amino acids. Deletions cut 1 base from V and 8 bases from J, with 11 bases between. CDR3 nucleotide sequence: TGTGCCAGCAGTTTAGGGGCAGGCCCCGGCTACACCTTC. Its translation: CASSLGAGPGYTF.

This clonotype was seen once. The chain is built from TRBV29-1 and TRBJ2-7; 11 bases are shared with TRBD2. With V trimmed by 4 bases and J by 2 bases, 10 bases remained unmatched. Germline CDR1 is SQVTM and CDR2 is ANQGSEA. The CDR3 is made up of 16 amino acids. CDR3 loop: CSVAGLAGYYTYEQYF. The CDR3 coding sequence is TGCAGCGTTGCCGGACTAGCGGGCTACTATACCTACGAGCAGTACTTC.

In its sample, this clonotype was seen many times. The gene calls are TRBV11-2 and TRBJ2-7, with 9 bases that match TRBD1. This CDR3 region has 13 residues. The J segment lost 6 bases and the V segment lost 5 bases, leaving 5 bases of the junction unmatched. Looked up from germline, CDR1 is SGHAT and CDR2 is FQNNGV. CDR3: CASSLGQGLEQYV. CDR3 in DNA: TGTGCCAGCAGCCTCGGACAGGGGCTCGAGCAGTACGTC.

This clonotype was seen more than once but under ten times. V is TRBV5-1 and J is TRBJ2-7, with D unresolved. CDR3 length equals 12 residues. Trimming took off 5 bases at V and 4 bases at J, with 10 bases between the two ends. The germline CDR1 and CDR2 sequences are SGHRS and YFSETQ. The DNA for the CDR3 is TGCGCCAGCAGGGGTAGTGGTTACGAGCAGTACTTC. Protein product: CASRGSGYEQYF.

The CDR3 coding sequence is TGTGCCAGCAGTTCGGATCAGGGCAGGGGCCACGAGCAGTACGTC. This sequence encodes CASSSDQGRGHEQYV. The V call is TRBV6-5, the J call TRBJ2-7, with a possible D match to TRBD1 (6 bases). With 4 bases removed from V and 5 bases from J, the gap between germline ends came to 18 bases. The CDR3 is 15 residues long. Germline loops: CDR1 MNHEY, CDR2 SVGAGI.

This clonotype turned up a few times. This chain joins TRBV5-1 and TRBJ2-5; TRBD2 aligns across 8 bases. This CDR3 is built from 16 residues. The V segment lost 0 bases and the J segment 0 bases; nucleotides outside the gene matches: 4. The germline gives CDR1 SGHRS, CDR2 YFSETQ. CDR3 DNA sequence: TGCGCCAGCAGCTTGGAGGCTAGCGGGTACCAAGAGACCCAGTACTTC. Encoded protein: CASSLEASGYQETQYF. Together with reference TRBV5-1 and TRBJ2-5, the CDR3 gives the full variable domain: KAGVTQTPRYLIKTRGQQVTLSCSPISGHRSVSWYQQTPGQGLQFLFEYFSETQRNKGNFPGRFSGRQFSNSRSEMNVSTLELGDSALYLCASSLEASGYQETQYFGPGTRLLVL.

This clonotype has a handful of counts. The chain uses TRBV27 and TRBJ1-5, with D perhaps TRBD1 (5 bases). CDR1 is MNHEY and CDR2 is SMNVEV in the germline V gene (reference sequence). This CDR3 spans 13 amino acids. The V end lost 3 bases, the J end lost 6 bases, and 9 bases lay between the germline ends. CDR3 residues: CASSFRDGQPQHF. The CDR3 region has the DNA TGTGCCAGCAGTTTCAGGGACGGTCAGCCCCAGCATTTT.

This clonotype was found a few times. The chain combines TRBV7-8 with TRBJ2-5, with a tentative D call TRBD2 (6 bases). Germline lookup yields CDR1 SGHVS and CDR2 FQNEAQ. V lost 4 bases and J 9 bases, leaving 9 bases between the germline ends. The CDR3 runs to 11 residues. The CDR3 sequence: CASSWSGAQYF. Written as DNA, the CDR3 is TGTGCCAGCAGCTGGTCGGGGGCCCAGTACTTC. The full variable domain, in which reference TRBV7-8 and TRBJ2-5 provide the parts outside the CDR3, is GAGVSQSPRYKVAKRGQDVALRCDPISGHVSLFWYQQALGQGPEFLTYFQNEAQLDKSGLPSDRFFAERPEGSVSTLKIQRTQQEDSAVYLCASSWSGAQYFGPGTRLLVL.

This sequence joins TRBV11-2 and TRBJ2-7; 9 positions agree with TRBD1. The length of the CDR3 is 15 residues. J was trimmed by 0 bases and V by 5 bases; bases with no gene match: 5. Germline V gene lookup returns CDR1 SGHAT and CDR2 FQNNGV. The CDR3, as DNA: TGTGCCAGCAGCGTAAGGACAGGGGTCTCCTACGAGCAGTACTTC. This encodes CASSVRTGVSYEQYF.

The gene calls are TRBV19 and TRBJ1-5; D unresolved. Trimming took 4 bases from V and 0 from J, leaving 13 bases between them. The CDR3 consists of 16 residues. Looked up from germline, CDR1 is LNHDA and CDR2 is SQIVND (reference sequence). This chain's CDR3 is CASSSVGTYSNQPQHF. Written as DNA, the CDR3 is TGTGCCAGTAGTAGCGTCGGAACTTATAGCAATCAGCCCCAGCATTTT.

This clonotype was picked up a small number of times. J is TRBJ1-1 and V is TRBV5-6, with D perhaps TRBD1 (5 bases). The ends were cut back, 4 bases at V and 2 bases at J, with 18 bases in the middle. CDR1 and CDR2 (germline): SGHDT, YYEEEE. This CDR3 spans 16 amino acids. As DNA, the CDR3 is TGTGCCAGCAGCATAATCGCCAGGGATGCCAACACTGAAGCTTTCTTT. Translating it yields CASSIIARDANTEAFF. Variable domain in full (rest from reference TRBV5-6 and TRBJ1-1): DAGVTQSPTHLIKTRGQQVTLRCSPKSGHDTVSWYQQALGQGPQFIFQYYEEEERQRGNFPDRFSGHQFPNYSSELNVNALLLGDSALYLCASSIIARDANTEAFFGQGTRLTVV.

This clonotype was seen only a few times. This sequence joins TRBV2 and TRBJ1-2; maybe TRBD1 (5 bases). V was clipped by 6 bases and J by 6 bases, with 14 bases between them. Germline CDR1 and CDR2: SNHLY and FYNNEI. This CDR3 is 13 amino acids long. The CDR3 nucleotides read TGTGCCAGCAGGACCGGGACGGACCATGGCTACACCTTC. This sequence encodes CASRTGTDHGYTF.

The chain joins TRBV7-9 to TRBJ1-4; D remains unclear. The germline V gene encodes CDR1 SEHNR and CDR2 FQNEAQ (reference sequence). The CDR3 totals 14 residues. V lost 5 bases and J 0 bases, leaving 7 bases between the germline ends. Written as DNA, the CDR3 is TGTGCCAGCAGCGACAAGGCAACTAATGAAAAACTGTTTTTT. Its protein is CASSDKATNEKLFF.

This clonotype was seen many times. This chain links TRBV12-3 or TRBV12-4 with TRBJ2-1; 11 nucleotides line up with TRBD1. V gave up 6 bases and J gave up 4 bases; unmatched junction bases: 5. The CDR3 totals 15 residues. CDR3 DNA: TGTGCCAGCAGATATGGACAGGGGGCTTACAATGAGCAGTTCTTC. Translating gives CASRYGQGAYNEQFF.